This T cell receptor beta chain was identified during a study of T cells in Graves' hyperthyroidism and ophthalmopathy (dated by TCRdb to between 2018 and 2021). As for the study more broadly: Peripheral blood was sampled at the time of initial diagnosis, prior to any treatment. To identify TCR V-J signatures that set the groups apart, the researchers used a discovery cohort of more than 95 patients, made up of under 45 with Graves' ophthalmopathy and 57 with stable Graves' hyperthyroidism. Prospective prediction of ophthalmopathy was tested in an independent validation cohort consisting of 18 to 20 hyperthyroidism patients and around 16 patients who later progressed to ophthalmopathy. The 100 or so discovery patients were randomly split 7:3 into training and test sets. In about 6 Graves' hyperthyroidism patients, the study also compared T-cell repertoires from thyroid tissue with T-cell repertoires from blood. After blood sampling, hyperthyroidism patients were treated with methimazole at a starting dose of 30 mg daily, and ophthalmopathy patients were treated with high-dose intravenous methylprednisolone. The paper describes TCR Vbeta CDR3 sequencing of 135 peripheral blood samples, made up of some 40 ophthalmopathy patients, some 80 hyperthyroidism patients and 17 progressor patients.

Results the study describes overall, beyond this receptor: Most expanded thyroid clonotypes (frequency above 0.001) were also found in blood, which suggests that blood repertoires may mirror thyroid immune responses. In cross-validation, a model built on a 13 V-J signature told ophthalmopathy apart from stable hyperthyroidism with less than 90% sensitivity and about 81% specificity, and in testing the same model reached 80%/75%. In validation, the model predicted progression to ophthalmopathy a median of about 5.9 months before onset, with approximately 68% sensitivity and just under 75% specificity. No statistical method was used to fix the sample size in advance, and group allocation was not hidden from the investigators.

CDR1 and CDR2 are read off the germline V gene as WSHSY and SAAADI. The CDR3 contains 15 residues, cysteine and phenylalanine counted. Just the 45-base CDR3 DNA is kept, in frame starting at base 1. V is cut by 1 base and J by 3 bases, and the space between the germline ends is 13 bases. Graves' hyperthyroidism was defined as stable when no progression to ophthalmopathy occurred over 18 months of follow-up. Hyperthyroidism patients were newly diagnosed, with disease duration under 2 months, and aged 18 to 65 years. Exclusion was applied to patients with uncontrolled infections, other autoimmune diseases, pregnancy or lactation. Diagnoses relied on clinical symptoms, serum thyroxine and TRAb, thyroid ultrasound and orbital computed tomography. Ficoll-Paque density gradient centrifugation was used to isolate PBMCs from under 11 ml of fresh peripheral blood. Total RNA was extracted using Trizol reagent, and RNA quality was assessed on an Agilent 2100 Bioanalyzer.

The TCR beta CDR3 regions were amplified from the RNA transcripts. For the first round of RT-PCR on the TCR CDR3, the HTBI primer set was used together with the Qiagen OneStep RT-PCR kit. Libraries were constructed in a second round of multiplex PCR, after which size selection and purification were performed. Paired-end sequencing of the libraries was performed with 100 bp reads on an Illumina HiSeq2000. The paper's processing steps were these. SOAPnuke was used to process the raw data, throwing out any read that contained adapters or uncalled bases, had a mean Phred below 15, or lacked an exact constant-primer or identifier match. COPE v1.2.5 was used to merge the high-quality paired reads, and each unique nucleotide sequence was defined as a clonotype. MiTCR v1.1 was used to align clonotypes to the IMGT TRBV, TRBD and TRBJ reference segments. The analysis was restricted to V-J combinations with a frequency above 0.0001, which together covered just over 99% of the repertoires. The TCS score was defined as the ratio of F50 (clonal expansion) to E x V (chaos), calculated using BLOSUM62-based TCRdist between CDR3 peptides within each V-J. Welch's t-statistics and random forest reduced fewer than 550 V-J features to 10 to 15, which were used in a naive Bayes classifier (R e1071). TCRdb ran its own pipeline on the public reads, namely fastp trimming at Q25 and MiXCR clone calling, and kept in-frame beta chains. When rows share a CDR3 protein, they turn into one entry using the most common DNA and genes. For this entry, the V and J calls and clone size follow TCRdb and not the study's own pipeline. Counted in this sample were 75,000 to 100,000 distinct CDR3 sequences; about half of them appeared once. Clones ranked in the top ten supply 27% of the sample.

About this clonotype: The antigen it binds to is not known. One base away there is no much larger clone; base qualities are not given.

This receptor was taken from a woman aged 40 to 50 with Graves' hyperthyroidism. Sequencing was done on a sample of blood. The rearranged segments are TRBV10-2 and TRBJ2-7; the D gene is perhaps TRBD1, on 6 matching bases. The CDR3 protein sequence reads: CASSEFPGTNYEQYF. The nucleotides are TGCGCCAGCAGTGAGTTTCCTGGGACAAACTACGAGCAGTACTTC.